The 10 T cell receptor beta chains in this list originate from one sample, sequenced in a study of blood T cells in healthy people across ages. The authors ran a second PCR of roughly 6 to 12 cycles using a sample-barcoded 5' primer and a J-beta primer mix. A single record per CDR3 protein comes from TCRdb applying MiXCR to the 5' RACE reads. The sample yields roughly 1,100,000 distinct CDR3 sequences, about 23% seen once. The same sample was also studied in work on T cells of mothers and their children.

Source material: blood. These receptors were collected from a girl aged 2 to 9 in good health.

In nucleotides, the CDR3 is TGTGCCAGCAGCTTAGTCAGGGCTAGCGGTTACAATGAGCAGTTCTTC. Translation gives CASSLVRASGYNEQFF. The chain is built from TRBV7-3 and TRBJ2-1; TRBD2 aligns across 7 bases. Germline CDR1 and CDR2: SGHTA and FQGTGA. This CDR3 contains 16 residues. The trim removed 2 bases at V and 4 bases at J, leaving 8 bases unmatched.

The chain joins TRBV25-1 to TRBJ2-1; 7 bases align to TRBD2. This CDR3 comprises 15 residues. Germline V gives CDR1 MGHDK, CDR2 SYGVNS. The V gene end was trimmed by 3 bases and the J gene end by 7 bases; junction bases not matched to a gene: 9. CDR3 DNA sequence: TGTGCCAGCAGTGACCCTAGCGGTTTGGGGAATGAGCAGTTCTTC. Its protein is CASSDPSGLGNEQFF.

This clonotype was found a few times. The J gene is TRBJ1-2, the V gene TRBV29-1; D is uncertain. The CDR3 runs 14 residues. CDR1 and CDR2 from the germline V gene are SQVTM and ANQGSEA. Deletions cut 4 bases from V and 2 bases from J, with 14 bases between. As DNA, the CDR3 is TGCAGCGTTGTGGATACTTCAGGAAACTATGGCTACACCTTC. Its protein is CSVVDTSGNYGYTF.

CDR3 coding DNA: TGCAGTGCTAGAGGGGACACCCAAGTTCAAGAGACCCAGTACTTC. It translates to CSARGDTQVQETQYF. V and J are TRBV20-1 and TRBJ2-5; tentative D call: TRBD1 (6 bases). Trimming took 1 base from V and 2 from J, leaving 14 bases between them. This CDR3 region has 15 residues. From germline, CDR1 is DFQATT and CDR2 SNEGSKA (reference sequence).

This clonotype was counted between two and nine times. The chain carries TRBV6-1 and TRBJ2-5; D is uncertain. Trimming removed 1 base from V and 1 base from J, with 10 bases in between. The CDR3 is 15 amino acids. Germline V gives CDR1 MNHNS, CDR2 SASEGT. CDR3 DNA sequence: TGTGCCAGCAGTGAAGATTTGCGGATCCAAGAGACCCAGTACTTC. The encoded protein is CASSEDLRIQETQYF.

The V gene is TRBV6-5, the J gene TRBJ2-1; D perhaps matches TRBD2 (6 bases). Gene TRBJ2-4 matches the end of the DNA better, so the J call may be wrong. CDR3 length: 14 amino acids. CDR1 MNHEY and CDR2 SVGAGI come from the germline V gene. The CDR3 loop reads CASSYIRDSGYQYF. CDR3 DNA sequence: TGTGCCAGCAGTTACATCCGGGACTCGGGGTATCAGTACTTC.

This clonotype was seen only a few times. This CDR3 reads CATSDHKGGPQETQYF. The CDR3 coding sequence is TGTGCCACCAGTGATCACAAGGGGGGACCCCAAGAGACCCAGTACTTC. This chain joins TRBV24-1 and TRBJ2-5, with D perhaps matching TRBD1 or TRBD2 (6 bases each). Germline CDR1 and CDR2: KGHDR and SFDVKD. V gave up 3 bases and J gave up 1 base, with 14 bases separating them. CDR3 length equals 16 residues.

V gene TRBV7-2 combines with J gene TRBJ1-1, with D unresolved. Trimming stripped 4 bases from V and 5 bases from J, with 11 bases between. The CDR3 is made up of 13 amino acids. Germline lookup yields CDR1 SGHTA and CDR2 FQGNSA. CDR3 sequence reads: CASSWGIATEAFF. CDR3 coding DNA: TGTGCCAGCAGCTGGGGAATAGCTACTGAAGCTTTCTTT.

This chain uses TRBV5-8 with TRBJ1-5; no clear D. From germline, CDR1 is SGHTS and CDR2 YDEGEE. V was clipped by 4 bases and J by 0 bases, with 11 bases between them. The CDR3 has 15 residues. The CDR3 spells CASSHDGYSNQPQHF. CDR3 sequence (DNA): TGTGCCAGCAGCCACGACGGGTATAGCAATCAGCCCCAGCATTTT.

In this sample, this clonotype turned up a few times. V gene TRBV5-5 combines with J gene TRBJ2-5; 7 bases match TRBD2. Losses at the gene ends were 3 bases for V and 1 base for J; bases not matched to a gene: 3. Germline values: CDR1 SGHKS, CDR2 YYEKEE (reference sequence). The CDR3 extends over 14 amino acids. The CDR3 sequence: CASSSGGTQETQYF. The DNA for the CDR3 is TGTGCCAGCAGCTCCGGGGGGACCCAAGAGACCCAGTACTTC. Complete variable domain (other parts from reference TRBV5-5 and TRBJ2-5): DAGVTQSPTHLIKTRGQQVTLRCSPISGHKSVSWYQQVLGQGPQFIFQYYEKEERGRGNFPDRFSARQFPNYSSELNVNALLLGDSALYLCASSSGGTQETQYFGPGTRLLVL.